The next 32 T cell receptor beta chains were all read from a single sample in a study of OX40 agonist ivuxolimab in advanced cancers. The method was immunoSEQ multiplex PCR; TCRdb's version includes in-frame clones alone and lacks a portion of them. The sample holds about 46,000 clones, around nine tenths seen once. The sample was CD4+ or CD8+ T cells sorted from blood, taken in a trial of the OX40 agonist ivuxolimab. These receptors were collected from an adult with an advanced solid tumor such as melanoma, head and neck, liver or kidney cancer.

With respect to this clone: At one end, the junction sequence differs from germline, possibly due to a read error. This sequence joins TRBV27 and TRBJ2-7; tentatively, D is TRBD1 or TRBD2 (6 bases each). The CDR3 consists of 13 residues. Germline-derived CDR1 and CDR2 are MNHEY and SMNVEV (reference sequence). CDR3 region: CASSPGEGRQGNF. In DNA form, the CDR3 reads TGTGCCAGCAGTCCGGGAGAGGGCCGGCAGGGGAACTTC.

V and J are TRBV7-6 and TRBJ2-7; weak D call: TRBD2 (6 bases). This CDR3 contains 13 residues. The V gene's germline CDR1 is SGHVS and CDR2 FNYEAQ. V lost 3 bases to trimming and J lost 6 bases, with 12 bases between them. The CDR3: CASSLGLGGEQYF. In DNA form, the CDR3 reads TGTGCCAGCAGCTTGGGTTTGGGGGGCGAGCAGTACTTC.

The rearrangement uses TRBV6-5 and TRBJ1-5; tentative D call: TRBD1 (6 bases). The V end lost 6 bases, the J end lost 0 bases, and 9 bases lay between the germline ends. The CDR3 extends over 14 amino acids. The germline CDR1 and CDR2 sequences are MNHEY and SVGAGI. CDR3 amino acids: CASRGTSSNQPQHF. In DNA, the CDR3 is TGTGCCAGCAGGGGGACATCTAGCAATCAGCCCCAGCATTTT.

The chain carries TRBV7-9 and TRBJ2-2; possible D gene TRBD2, 6 bases. Germline-derived CDR1 and CDR2 are SEHNR and FQNEAQ (reference sequence). V gave up 9 bases and J gave up 7 bases, with 15 bases separating them. The CDR3 extends over 13 amino acids. The CDR3 spells CASHGSGGGELFF. DNA of the CDR3: TGTGCCAGTCACGGGAGTGGCGGCGGGGAGCTGTTTTTT.

The chain employs TRBV27 and TRBJ2-3; D may be TRBD2 (6 bases). Germline V gives CDR1 MNHEY, CDR2 SMNVEV (reference sequence). V was trimmed by 2 bases and J by 1 base, leaving 7 bases between them. This CDR3 has 14 residues. CDR3 DNA: TGTGCCAGCAGTTTAGGAGGGGGCACAGATACGCAGTATTTT. This sequence encodes CASSLGGGTDTQYF.

The rearrangement joins TRBV2 to TRBJ2-3; 10 bases are a match to TRBD2. The CDR3 runs 17 residues. The ends lost 1 base at V and 0 bases at J; junction bases unmatched: 4. The germline gives CDR1 SNHLY, CDR2 FYNNEI. The CDR3 here is CASSEEPSGGSTDTQYF. The CDR3 coding sequence is TGTGCCAGCAGTGAAGAACCTAGCGGGGGAAGCACAGATACGCAGTATTTT.

V is TRBV9 and J is TRBJ2-7; unclear D gene. CDR3 size: 16 residues. Germline assignment: CDR1 SGDLS and CDR2 YYNGEE. V was clipped by 0 bases and J by 2 bases, with 15 bases between them. CDR3 in amino acids: CASSVEKYGRAYEQYV. In nucleotides, the CDR3 is TGTGCCAGCAGCGTAGAAAAGTACGGAAGGGCCTACGAGCAGTACGTC.

This sequence joins TRBV30 and TRBJ1-2; tentative D call: TRBD1 (5 bases). The CDR3 length is 14 residues. Between the trimmed V and J ends, which lost 3 bases and 1 base, there was a span of 12 bases. Germline V gives CDR1 GTSNPN, CDR2 SVGIG (reference sequence). CDR3 bases: TGTGCCTGGAGAGTCCGACAGTTTAACTATGGCTACACCTTC. This encodes CAWRVRQFNYGYTF.

Worth noting for this clone: Other DNA sequences from this sample encode an identical CDR3 as well. The chain links TRBV27 to TRBJ2-1; the D is unclear. V was pared by 2 bases and J by 1 base, with 9 bases between. CDR1 is MNHEY, CDR2 SMNVEV, per germline (reference sequence). The CDR3 length is 15 residues. CDR3 amino acids: CASSLDGRSYNEQFF. The CDR3 bases are TGTGCCAGCAGTTTAGATGGGCGGTCCTACAATGAGCAGTTCTTC.

The chain carries TRBV6-4 and TRBJ1-1; no clear D gene. The V gene lost 5 bases and the J gene lost 3 bases, with 28 bases spanning the gap. The CDR3 is 19 amino acids. CDR1 and CDR2 from the germline V gene are MRHNA and SNTAGT. Here the CDR3 reads CASSPHTSVWSASYTEAFF. CDR3 nucleotide sequence: TGTGCCAGCAGTCCCCACACCTCCGTGTGGAGCGCCTCGTACACTGAAGCTTTCTTT.

The rearrangement links TRBV9 to TRBJ1-1, with 7 positions matching TRBD1. This CDR3 has 13 residues. V lost 4 bases and J lost 6; bases outside the gene matches: 6. The V gene's germline CDR1 is SGDLS and CDR2 YYNGEE. CDR3 in DNA: TGTGCCAGCAGCCCGACAGGGCGGGCTGAAGCTTTCTTT. Residues: CASSPTGRAEAFF.

The rearrangement links TRBV9 to TRBJ2-1; 9 nucleotides line up with TRBD1. With V trimmed by 0 bases and J by 5 bases, 0 bases remained unmatched. This CDR3 has 14 residues. CDR1 is SGDLS and CDR2 is YYNGEE in the germline V gene. The CDR3 bases are TGTGCCAGCAGCGTAGGACAGGGGGACAATGAGCAGTTCTTC. Translation gives CASSVGQGDNEQFF. The full variable domain, rest sourced from reference TRBV9 and TRBJ2-1, is DSGVTQTPKHLITATGQRVTLRCSPRSGDLSVYWYQQSLDQGLQFLIQYYNGEERAKGNILERFSAQQFPDLHSELNLSSLELGDSALYFCASSVGQGDNEQFFGPGTRLTVL.

The genes are TRBV27 and TRBJ2-3, with a possible D match to TRBD2 (6 bases). The V gene's germline CDR1 is MNHEY and CDR2 SMNVEV (reference sequence). The length of the CDR3 is 14 residues. Trimming removed 8 bases at V and 3 bases at J, with 15 bases between. DNA for the CDR3: TGTGCCAGCTCGCCGGGACTCGGAACAGATACGCAGTATTTT. It is translated as CASSPGLGTDTQYF.

V usage is TRBV9 and J usage is TRBJ2-1; D tentatively fits TRBD1 or TRBD2 (6 bases each). The germline CDR1 and CDR2 sequences are SGDLS and YYNGEE. This CDR3 is 15 amino acids long. The ends were cut back, 0 bases at V and 1 base at J, with 8 bases in the middle. The CDR3 spells CASSVGGASYNEQFF. The CDR3 DNA follows: TGTGCCAGCAGCGTAGGGGGGGCATCCTACAATGAGCAGTTCTTC.

This clone was observed a few times. The CDR3: CASSQDSYDGDYTF. CDR3 in DNA: TGCGCCAGCAGCCAAGATAGCTATGATGGGGACTACACCTTC. The chain is built from TRBV4-3 and TRBJ1-2; D not certain. V lost 0 bases to trimming and J lost 10 bases, with 15 bases between them. CDR1 LGHNA and CDR2 YSLEER come from the germline V gene. The CDR3 sequence is 14 residues long.

The rearrangement uses TRBV28 and TRBJ2-1; TRBD1 might be the D (6 bases). The length of the CDR3 is 16 residues. In germline, CDR1 is MDHEN, CDR2 SYDVKM. V lost 9 bases to trimming and J lost 0 bases, with 18 bases between them. In DNA form, the CDR3 reads TGTGCCAGTATTCCGGGCCTCAGGGGCTCCTACAATGAGCAGTTCTTC. Its translation: CASIPGLRGSYNEQFF.

In its sample, this clone was seen a few times. The CDR3 DNA sequence: TGCGCCAGCAGCCAAGAGACAGGGGGCTACAATGAGCAGTTCTTC. Amino acid sequence: CASSQETGGYNEQFF. The chain is built from TRBV4-3 and TRBJ2-1; TRBD1 agrees at 9 bases. This CDR3 has 15 residues. Germline V lookup: CDR1 LGHNA, CDR2 YSLEER. V was pared by 0 bases and J by 3 bases, with 0 bases of the junction left unmatched.

The chain carries TRBV5-4 and TRBJ2-2; D is possibly TRBD1 or TRBD2 (6 bases each). The CDR3 loop spans 13 amino acids. V shed 10 bases and J shed 6 bases, with 16 bases lying between them. The V gene's germline CDR1 is SGHNT and CDR2 YYREEE (reference sequence). The CDR3, as DNA: TGTGCCTGGAGGGGGGTAGGGGCCGGGGAGCTGTTTTTT. This sequence encodes CAWRGVGAGELFF.

V usage is TRBV5-1 and J usage is TRBJ2-5; 8 bases agree with TRBD2. The end of the DNA aligns better with TRBJ2-7, so the J call may be wrong. Germline loops: CDR1 SGHRS, CDR2 YFSETQ. The CDR3 extends over 16 amino acids. The DNA for the CDR3 is TGCGCCAGCAGCTTGGGGGCTAGCGGGCCGCGGAACGAGCAGTACTTC. Protein sequence: CASSLGASGPRNEQYF.

The CDR3 DNA reads TGTGCCAGCAGTCTTTGGGGGCAGAACACCGGGGAGCTGTTTTTT. Amino acids: CASSLWGQNTGELFF. The chain employs TRBV6-1 and TRBJ2-2; possibly TRBD1 for D (6 bases). V dropped 5 bases and J dropped 1 base, with 11 bases sitting between them. This CDR3 is built from 15 residues. Germline V lookup: CDR1 MNHNS, CDR2 SASEGT.

The V and J genes are TRBV29-1 and TRBJ2-2, with no clear D. The ends were cut back, 8 bases at V and 7 bases at J, with 14 bases in the middle. Germline V gene data show CDR1 as SQVTM and CDR2 as ANQGSEA. The length of the CDR3 is 12 residues. DNA for the CDR3: TGCAGCATAGTATTAGTCCACGGGGAGCTGTTTTTT. Its translation: CSIVLVHGELFF.

The rearrangement links TRBV4-3 to TRBJ2-1; no firm D call. Trimming stripped 0 bases from V and 8 bases from J, with 11 bases between. The CDR3 extends over 14 amino acids. CDR1 and CDR2 (germline): LGHNA, YSLEER. In nucleotides, the CDR3 is TGCGCCAGCAGCCAAGATGTAACAGTCGATGAGCAGTTCTTC. Encoded protein: CASSQDVTVDEQFF.

The chain employs TRBV2 and TRBJ2-7; TRBD1 aligns across 7 bases. CDR3 length: 16 amino acids. CDR1 SNHLY and CDR2 FYNNEI come from the germline V gene. V was pared by 2 bases and J by 7 bases, with 14 bases of the junction left unmatched. This CDR3 reads CASSETTGDHPSEQYV. CDR3 nucleotides: TGTGCCAGCAGTGAAACTACAGGGGACCACCCTTCGGAGCAGTACGTC.

The J gene is TRBJ2-1, the V gene TRBV5-8; maybe TRBD2 (5 bases). This CDR3 is 15 amino acids long. V was shortened by 0 bases and J by 0 bases, with 7 bases between the two germline ends. Per the germline V gene, CDR1 is SGHTS and CDR2 is YDEGEE. The CDR3, as DNA: TGTGCCAGCAGCTTGGAAGGGAGCTCCTACAATGAGCAGTTCTTC. It specifies CASSLEGSSYNEQFF. Based on the CDR3 plus reference TRBV5-8 and TRBJ2-1, the full variable domain is EAGVTQSPTHLIKTRGQQATLRCSPISGHTSVYWYQQALGLGLQFLLWYDEGEERNRGNFPPRFSGRQFPNYSSELNVNALELEDSALYLCASSLEGSSYNEQFFGPGTRLTVL.

The chain links TRBV27 to TRBJ2-7; D not certain. Trimming pared 0 bases from V and 1 base from J, leaving 13 bases between. Germline loops: CDR1 MNHEY, CDR2 SMNVEV (reference sequence). There are 16 residues in the CDR3. Here the CDR3 DNA reads TGTGCCAGCAGTTTATCCACCCGGGTTCCATCCTACGAGCAGTACTTC. Translating gives CASSLSTRVPSYEQYF.

The chain is built from TRBV5-4 and TRBJ2-2; 7 bases are a match to TRBD1. Trimming removed 9 bases from V and 0 bases from J; junction bases left unmatched: 20. This CDR3 comprises 19 residues. From germline, CDR1 is SGHNT and CDR2 YYREEE (reference sequence). CDR3 in amino acids: CATSRPGQSVISNTGELFF. The CDR3 DNA reads as TGTGCCACCTCACGACCGGGACAGTCTGTAATCTCGAACACCGGGGAGCTGTTTTTT.

The genes are TRBV27 and TRBJ1-4; D unclear. V was clipped by 5 bases and J by 1 base, with 11 bases between them. Germline V CDR1 and CDR2: MNHEY, SMNVEV (reference sequence). The CDR3 runs to 15 residues. CDR3 DNA: TGTGCCAGCAGTGCACTCGGGATAACTAATGAAAAACTGTTTTTT. This gives the protein CASSALGITNEKLFF.

The chain employs TRBV19 and TRBJ1-1; D gene uncertain. Trimming took off 4 bases at V and 3 bases at J, with 6 bases between the two ends. The germline V gene has CDR1 LNHDA and CDR2 SQIVND (reference sequence). The CDR3 is 12 amino acids. Written as DNA, the CDR3 is TGTGCCAGTAGTACAGATGACACTGAAGCTTTCTTT. It translates to CASSTDDTEAFF.

The chain joins TRBV21-1 to TRBJ1-6. TRBV21-1 is described as a pseudogene. The CDR3 sequence is 15 residues long. The CDR3 is CASSTQGRKNSPLHF. CDR3 in DNA: TGTGCCAGCAGCACGCAGGGACGGAAAAATTCACCCCTCCACTTT.

The chain links TRBV27 to TRBJ2-3, with D maybe TRBD2 (7 bases). CDR1 MNHEY and CDR2 SMNVEV come from the germline V gene (reference sequence). Deletions cut 3 bases from V and 3 bases from J, with 16 bases between. This CDR3 has 16 residues. The CDR3 nucleotides are TGTGCCAGCAGTTTGGGAGGGGGAGGTAGGACAGATACGCAGTATTTT. Its protein product is CASSLGGGGRTDTQYF.

The chain has TRBV7-9 and TRBJ2-3; 11 nucleotides agree with TRBD2. In germline, CDR1 is SEHNR, CDR2 FQNEAQ (reference sequence). The CDR3 consists of 16 residues. Trimming removed 5 bases from V and 5 bases from J; junction bases left unmatched: 9. CDR3 sequence (DNA): TGTGCCAGCAGCCCCGGCCTAGCGGGAGGAATAGATACGCAGTATTTT. Amino acid sequence: CASSPGLAGGIDTQYF.

The rearrangement uses TRBV7-9 and TRBJ2-7, with D possibly TRBD1 on 7 matching bases. V was pared by 5 bases and J by 3 bases, with 20 bases between. Germline CDR1 reads SEHNR; CDR2 reads FQNEAQ (reference sequence). This CDR3 spans 16 amino acids. The CDR3: CASSPRGGTEIYEQYF. In nucleotides, the CDR3 is TGTGCCAGCAGCCCCCGAGGAGGGACAGAGATCTACGAGCAGTACTTC.